This T cell receptor beta chain comes out of a study of blood T cell repertoires in COVID-19 (dated by TCRdb to 2020 to 2021). A note on the overall study: Samples from collaborators originated in the United States, Italy and Spain and spanned both the acute and convalescent phases of COVID-19. Subjects who had been exposed to COVID-19, were actively infected with it, or had recovered from it provided the deeply sampled blood TCRbeta repertoires that made up the dataset. Where available, HLA class I and class II types were obtained from metadata supplied by the sample provider rather than from assay-based typing. The repertoires were released in a freely available public database intended as a resource for research on the immune response to SARS-CoV-2. Nearly every sample came with metadata listing a de-identified subject ID, COVID-19 status, age in years and sex. The samples were drawn from the first 160 participants of the ongoing ImmuneRACE study and from 950 to 1,500 subjects provided by 6 global collaborators. The material from the prospective study consisted of cDNA or gDNA derived from T cells, B-cell-depleted T cells, or PBMCs.

Turning to this clone: The specificity of this receptor is unknown. Base qualities are not recorded, but no much larger clone differs from it by a single base.

CDR1 and CDR2 are read off the germline V gene as SGHAT and FQNNGV. Trimming costs V 5 bases and J 1 base, and their ends lie 11 bases apart. From the cysteine up to the phenylalanine, the CDR3 has a length of 14 residues. The CDR3 DNA has 42 bases and is translated from base 1. TCRbeta CDR3 regions were amplified from genomic DNA by means of the immunoSEQ Assay, a bias-controlled multiplex PCR. From the authors' description of their analysis: The number of nucleated cells in each sample was estimated from the amplification of reference gene primers within the assay. Sequence reads were collapsed and filtered to measure the absolute abundance of every unique TCRbeta CDR3 rearrangement. For each sample, productive Simpson clonality was calculated as the square root of Simpson's diversity index over productive rearrangements. TCRdb provides this immuneACCESS table in a form limited to in-frame rearrangements. Some clones are lacking; in checked studies, under half of them reflect an unresolved V gene, and why the rest are absent is not known. D and trimming come from the DNA, and the V and J calls and clone size come from that table. The sample has nearly 70,000 clones on record, 87% of them singletons. In total, the top ten clones hold roughly 3.6% of the sample.

One collaborating source in Seattle enrolled patients during active infection and followed them longitudinally through the course of disease. Each collaborating institution followed its own protocols to collect whole blood in K2EDTA tubes. For TCRbeta analysis, collaborator samples were shipped as frozen whole blood, as isolated PBMCs, or as DNA extracted from either sample type. Overall results and qualifications from the work: The amount of clinical and demographic metadata varied by source and participant and was provided uncurated.

The chain was built from TRBV11-2 and TRBJ1-2, and the D gene may be TRBD1, 6 bases matching. The clonotype was recovered from a woman aged 50 to 60 with COVID-19, enrolled during active disease. Sample: peripheral blood. The sequenced DNA is TGTGCCAGCAGCCCGGACAGCTTTAACTATGGCTACACCTTC. Translated, this is CASSPDSFNYGYTF.